This entry lists 9 T cell receptor beta chains sequenced from one sample in a study of T cell responses to AZD1222 COVID-19 vaccine. The assay was immunoSEQ multiplex PCR, and TCRdb's table has in-frame clones only and misses some. The data contain 170,000 or so clones, roughly nine tenths of them singletons. Specimen: peripheral blood, collected on day 0 of AZD1222 vaccination. The receptor source for this set is an adult in good health.

The count of this clone is one. The chain links TRBV6-2 or TRBV6-3 to TRBJ1-4, with 9 bases aligning to TRBD1. Germline values: CDR1 MNHEY, CDR2 SVGEGT. The CDR3 is made up of 16 amino acids. Trimming removed 6 bases from V and 10 bases from J; junction bases left unmatched: 15. The CDR3 reads CASSLLGGTGRAKLFF. CDR3 DNA sequence: TGTGCCAGCAGCCTCCTAGGGGGGACAGGGCGGGCAAAACTGTTTTTT.

The count of this clone is one. The genes are TRBV10-1 and TRBJ1-4, with 7 bases fitting TRBD1. The V segment lost 11 bases and the J segment 8 bases; nucleotides outside the gene matches: 11. CDR3 length: 13 residues. Germline CDR1 WNHNN, CDR2 SYGVQD (reference sequence). The CDR3 bases are TGCGCCTGCGGGACAGTGAGGAAGGAAAAACTGTTTTTT. This encodes CACGTVRKEKLFF.

This sequence joins TRBV18 and TRBJ2-7; 10 nucleotides agree with TRBD1. Germline V gene sequence: CDR1 KGHSH, CDR2 LQKENI. This CDR3 spans 14 amino acids. Trimming removed 3 bases from V and 3 bases from J; junction bases left unmatched: 2. The CDR3 DNA reads as TGTGCCAGCTCACCGACAGGGGGCTTCTACGAGCAGTACTTC. Its translation: CASSPTGGFYEQYF.

This chain connects TRBV5-1 to TRBJ1-4; TRBD1 aligns across 10 bases. The CDR3 contains 14 residues. The V gene end was trimmed by 4 bases and the J gene end by 8 bases; junction bases not matched to a gene: 5. The germline CDR1 and CDR2 sequences are SGHRS and YFSETQ. The CDR3 is CASSHDRGREKLFF. CDR3 coding DNA: TGCGCCAGCAGCCATGACAGGGGGCGGGAAAAACTGTTTTTT.

This clone was counted only a few times. The rearrangement links TRBV3-1 (or the pseudogene TRBV3-2) to TRBJ1-1; 7 nucleotides match TRBD1. CDR1 LGHDT and CDR2 YNNKEL come from the germline V gene (reference sequence). V trimming: 6 bases; J trimming: 3 bases; junction bases outside the gene matches: 7. The CDR3 contains 14 residues. The CDR3 spells CASRRQGGDTEAFF. DNA for the CDR3: TGTGCCAGCAGGCGACAGGGAGGGGACACTGAAGCTTTCTTT.

The chain has TRBV7-9 and TRBJ2-7; D gene ambiguous. Germline V gene data show CDR1 as SEHNR and CDR2 as FQNEAQ (reference sequence). The CDR3 has 15 residues. The V end was cut by 4 bases, the J end by 0 bases, with 13 bases between. CDR3 residues: CASSSATVSSYEQYF. CDR3 bases: TGTGCCAGCAGCTCCGCAACAGTATCCTCCTACGAGCAGTACTTC.

This clone was seen just once. The rearrangement links TRBV5-3 to TRBJ2-2; possibly TRBD1 for D (6 bases). TRBV5-3 is an ORF, with its function uncertain. CDR3 size: 14 residues. V lost 2 bases, J lost 7 bases, and 12 bases lay in between. CDR3 coding DNA: TGTGCCAGAAGCTTTGGACAGTGCGGCGGGGAGCTGTTTTTT. Protein: CARSFGQCGGELFF.

J is TRBJ2-7 and V is TRBV5-1; D gene uncertain. Germline CDR1 reads SGHRS; CDR2 reads YFSETQ. The CDR3 is made up of 13 amino acids. The ends were cut back, 1 base at V and 3 bases at J, with 8 bases in the middle. The CDR3 bases are TGCGCCAGCAGCTTGTTTGTAGGCTACGAGCAGTACTTC. Its translation: CASSLFVGYEQYF.

The chain employs TRBV6-5 and TRBJ1-2, with TRBD1 matching over 7 bases. The ends lost 2 bases at V and 6 bases at J; junction bases unmatched: 6. This CDR3 has 14 amino acids. In germline, CDR1 is MNHEY, CDR2 SVGAGI. The CDR3 spells CASSYGTARDGYTF. The CDR3 DNA follows: TGTGCCAGCAGTTACGGGACAGCCAGGGATGGCTACACCTTC.